Ten or more counts support the clone carrying this TCR beta chain. The antigen is unknown. This entry comes from a study of type 1 regulatory T cells. Study overall: T-allo10 is a Tr1-enriched, alloantigen-specific CD4 T cell product made in vitro.

Whole-study findings and limits: Tr1 cells had a more restricted TCR repertoire than non-Tr1 cells.

CDR3 length equals 15 residues. With 4 bases clipped from V and 1 base from J, the junction kept 5 bases outside the gene matches. CDR1 and CDR2 (germline): SGHRS, YFSETQ. In TCRdb, the reads were re-called with MiXCR into one record per CDR3 protein. The table lists 40,000 to 50,000 distinct CDR3 sequences, 12% of them singletons, with 7% to 9% in the top ten. The source of this sequence is a human donor in good health. The gene calls are TRBV5-1 and TRBJ1-5, with TRBD1 identical over 7 bases. The sequenced sample was cultured non-Tr1 T cells, either the whole culture or a sorted T cell fraction (not recorded which). The CDR3 region is CASSPTGASNQPQHF. CDR3 nucleotide sequence: TGCGCCAGCAGCCCTACAGGGGCGAGCAATCAGCCCCAGCATTTT.